The 5 T cell receptor beta chains below all came from one sample that was sequenced in a study of CD8 T cells in ankylosing spondylitis. TCRdb re-derived calls from the 5' RACE reads in MiXCR, one entry per CDR3 protein. The data contain around 280,000 distinct CDR3 sequences, 20% of them singletons. The sample taken for sequencing was blood, either unsorted or a sorted T cell fraction (not recorded which). These receptors originate from a male donor with ankylosing spondylitis or in good health (not recorded which).

This clonotype was counted a few times. The CDR3 loop is CASSPSGGKGETQYF. The CDR3, as DNA: TGTGCCAGCAGCCCTTCGGGAGGGAAGGGAGAGACCCAGTACTTC. The gene calls are TRBV12-3 or TRBV12-4 and TRBJ2-5; 8 bases fit TRBD2. This CDR3 has 15 amino acids. Unmatched junction bases numbered 10, after V lost 6 bases and J lost 4 bases.

This chain joins TRBV27 and TRBJ1-6; the D gene is possibly TRBD1 (6 bases). CDR1 and CDR2 from the germline V gene are MNHEY and SMNVEV (reference sequence). This CDR3 contains 16 residues. Trimming removed 3 bases at V and 7 bases at J, with 16 bases between. The CDR3 DNA follows: TGTGCCAGCAGTTTCGCCCCAGGGGCTATAAATTCACCCCTCCACTTT. It encodes CASSFAPGAINSPLHF.

This clonotype has only a few counts. The chain couples TRBV9 to TRBJ2-3, with TRBD2 identical over 9 bases. The germline V gene has CDR1 SGDLS and CDR2 YYNGEE. V lost 3 bases and J lost 6; bases outside the gene matches: 14. CDR3 length: 17 amino acids. The CDR3 loop is CASSAISGTSISDTQYF. The CDR3 bases are TGTGCCAGCAGCGCTATCTCCGGGACTAGCATAAGCGATACGCAGTATTTT.

The chain employs TRBV6-6 and TRBJ2-3; weak D call: TRBD2 (5 bases). The CDR3 sequence is 14 residues long. In germline, CDR1 is MNHNY, CDR2 SVGAGI (reference sequence). V was pared by 6 bases and J by 5 bases, with 15 bases between. The CDR3 DNA follows: TGTGCCAGCAGACTAGGACCCCCTGTAGATACGCAGTATTTT. Translating it yields CASRLGPPVDTQYF.

This clonotype was observed a handful of times. This chain joins TRBV12-3 or TRBV12-4 and TRBJ2-5; no firm D call. This CDR3 region has 14 residues. Trimming took off 2 bases at V and 1 base at J, with 8 bases between the two ends. CDR3 coding DNA: TGTGCCAGCAGTTTACTTCAGCTCCAAGAGACCCAGTACTTC. Its protein is CASSLLQLQETQYF.